This T cell receptor beta chain was sequenced during a study of post-analysis software for immune sequencing data. Overall study: Multiple sclerosis in the patients followed relapsing-remitting, secondary progressive and progressive-relapsing courses.

cDNA libraries of TCR beta carried unique molecular identifiers. T cells numbering roughly 0.85 to 10 million gave rise to roughly 0.5 million cDNA molecules. TCRdb re-called the PCR reads through MiXCR, storing one row per CDR3 protein. The table has about 540,000 distinct CDR3 sequences, approximately 31% seen once. Germline values: CDR1 SGHTA, CDR2 FQGTGA. The CDR3 has 15 residues. Trimming pared 5 bases from V and 5 bases from J, leaving 16 bases between. Study observations and caveats: F measure clustering grouped samples strongly by preparation batch. Patients carried roughly 5 TRBV segments more frequently than controls did, and TRBV5-6, TRBV5-1 and TRBV20-1 were among them. When compared against controls, multiple sclerosis patients showed significantly lower normalized Chao1 diversity.

In the case of this clonotype: The antigen is undetermined.

The receptor was derived from a girl aged 2-17 years with multiple sclerosis. The chain joins TRBV7-3 to TRBJ2-1; TRBD2 is a possible D gene (5 bases). Sequencing was carried out using blood. The CDR3 here is CASSGTGIRNNEQFF. The DNA for the CDR3 is TGTGCCAGCAGCGGAACGGGAATCAGGAACAATGAGCAGTTCTTC.